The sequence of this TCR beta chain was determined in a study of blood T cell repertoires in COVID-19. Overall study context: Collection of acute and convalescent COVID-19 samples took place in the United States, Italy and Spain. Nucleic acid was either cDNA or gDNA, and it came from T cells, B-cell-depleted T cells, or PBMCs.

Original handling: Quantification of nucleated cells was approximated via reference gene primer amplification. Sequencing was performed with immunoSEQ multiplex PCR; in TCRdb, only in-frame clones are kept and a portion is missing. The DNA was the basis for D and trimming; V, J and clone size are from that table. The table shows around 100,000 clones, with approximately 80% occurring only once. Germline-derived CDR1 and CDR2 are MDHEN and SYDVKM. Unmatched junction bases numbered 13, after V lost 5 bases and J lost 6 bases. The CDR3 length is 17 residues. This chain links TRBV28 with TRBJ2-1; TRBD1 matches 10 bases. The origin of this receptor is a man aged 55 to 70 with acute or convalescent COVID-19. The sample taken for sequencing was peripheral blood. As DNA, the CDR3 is TGTGCCAGCAGTCCACCCATCGGGGACAGGGGAACCAATGAGCAGTTCTTC. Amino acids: CASSPPIGDRGTNEQFF.